This record concerns one T cell receptor (beta chain) sequence. This clone was picked up one time. It lacks a known antigen. Base quality data are lacking; no much larger clone is found one base away. Interpreted using the paper, the time point label stands for: about 28 days (+/-7) after the second vaccine dose. Because spike-specific TCR depth and breadth did not differ between the two schedules, AZD1222 recipients who got a second dose at roughly 4 weeks were pooled with those who got a second dose at roughly 12 weeks. The vaccinee samples were drawn from two UK trials, COV001 and COV002, one of which was a single-blind randomized controlled phase 2/3 trial testing AZD1222 (ChAdOx1 nCoV-19) in healthy adults. For TCRbeta chain sequencing, PBMC samples were collected from trial participants at day 0 and at day 28 after the second dose. The CDR3 regions of human TCRbeta chains were analyzed by immunosequencing. In the original analysis: Repertoire TCRs were checked for matches against a reference library of SARS-CoV-2-specific TCRs that had been generated using the MIRA antigen-specificity platform. Breadth meant the fraction of unique TCRs that were SARS-CoV-2-associated, whereas depth meant the fraction of total T cells that were SARS-CoV-2-associated. Using the MIRA data, every spike-specific TCR was mapped to the spike region that the TCR reacted to and assigned to either a CD4 or a CD8 class. Log10-transformed breadth and depth values were compared by one-way ANOVA with Sidak's multiple comparisons tests. TCRdb took this table from immuneACCESS and kept in-frame rearrangements with V and J called. Such tables lack part of the clones; where checked against another copy, unresolved V genes explain under half of the gap, and the rest is unexplained. V and J calls and clone size come straight from that table; D and trimming were deduced from the DNA. The table for this sample lists some 110,000 clones; roughly 84% of them were counted only once. Roughly a sixth of the sample goes to the ten largest clones.

These data originate in a study of T cell responses to AZD1222 COVID-19 vaccine (dated by TCRdb to the early 2020s). For context, the study as a whole: TCR sequencing was performed for about 240 trial participants, of whom around 210 were given two doses of AZD1222 and around 26 were given two doses of MenACWY control vaccine. Trial participants were enrolled by age into subgroups of 18-55, 56-69 and 70-plus years, and around 140, 26 and 57 TCR-sequenced participants, respectively, were included in these subgroups.

Reading the germline V gene gives CDR1 MGHRA and CDR2 YSYEKL. Trimmed from V: 1 base; trimmed from J: 1 base; junction bases lacking a gene match: 7. Counted from cysteine to phenylalanine, this CDR3 has 18 amino acids. The retained sequence is limited to the CDR3, 54 bases, with the frame set at the first base. General conclusions and limits of the study: Participants were mostly white British, with more females than males. The authors suggested clonal diversity may have been underestimated. Spike-specific TCR breadth and depth rose significantly after two AZD1222 doses compared with day 0 and with MenACWY recipients. The whole spike protein was spanned by vaccine-associated CD4 TCRs, and dominant responses were seen in regions 160-218 and 743-854. Nearly half of unique spike-specific TCRs reportedly recognized epitopes outside regions mutated in the B.1.351 and B.1.1.7 variants. In the small 56-69-year group, the increase in depth fell short of significance, most likely because of low power. Because no day 14 peak-response samples were available, the repertoires could be characterized only after the peak T cell response. Conclusions about previously exposed vaccinees were limited because only six AZD1222 recipients were SARS-CoV-2 seropositive at baseline.

Source: peripheral blood, taken 28 days after the second AZD1222 dose. The chain couples TRBV4-1 to TRBJ2-5, and 12 junction bases match TRBD2. The receptor was derived from an adult who received the AZD1222 COVID-19 vaccine. The CDR3 is CASSQATGTSGPQETQYF. Read as DNA, the sequence is TGCGCCAGCAGCCAAGCAACGGGGACTAGCGGGCCCCAAGAGACCCAGTACTTC.